Presented here are 20 T cell receptor beta chains from one specimen sequenced in a study of blood T cell repertoires in COVID-19 (dated by TCRdb to about 2020). The library relied on the immunoSEQ multiplex PCR assay. TCRdb provides this immuneACCESS table in a form limited to in-frame rearrangements. Some clones are lacking; in checked studies, under half of them reflect an unresolved V gene, and why the rest are absent is not known. For this sample there are tens of thousands of clones; 82% appear just once. Less than 25% of the sample rests with the top ten. The material sequenced was peripheral blood. Every receptor here comes from a woman aged 55-70 years with acute or convalescent COVID-19.

V gene TRBV27 combines with J gene TRBJ1-2; 11 bases agree with TRBD1. The germline V gene has CDR1 MNHEY and CDR2 SMNVEV (reference sequence). The CDR3 extends over 16 amino acids. Trimming removed 8 bases from V and 3 bases from J; junction bases left unmatched: 11. The CDR3 coding sequence is TGTGCCAGCGCGGCGGACAGGGGGCTGAGAGACTATGGCTACACCTTC. This codes for CASAADRGLRDYGYTF.

This clone was observed a few times. In DNA, the CDR3 is TGTGCCAGCACAAGGGACAGGTACACAGATACGCAGTATTTT. Amino acid sequence: CASTRDRYTDTQYF. The V and J genes are TRBV6-5 and TRBJ2-3; 8 positions agree with TRBD1. The V gene's germline CDR1 is MNHEY and CDR2 SVGAGI. This CDR3 has 14 amino acids. J gave up 2 bases and V 7 bases, and 5 bases lay outside the gene matches.

The genes are TRBV5-6 and TRBJ1-5; 7 bases align to TRBD1. V lost 4 bases to trimming and J lost 2 bases; unmatched junction nucleotides: 3. The CDR3 is made up of 14 amino acids. Germline lookup yields CDR1 SGHDT and CDR2 YYEEEE. CDR3 residues: CASSLGTGNQPQHF. CDR3 coding DNA: TGTGCCAGCAGCCTAGGGACAGGCAATCAGCCCCAGCATTTT. The variable domain in full, completed from reference TRBV5-6 and TRBJ1-5, reads DAGVTQSPTHLIKTRGQQVTLRCSPKSGHDTVSWYQQALGQGPQFIFQYYEEEERQRGNFPDRFSGHQFPNYSSELNVNALLLGDSALYLCASSLGTGNQPQHFGDGTRLSIL.

This clone was seen only once. The rearrangement links TRBV10-2 to TRBJ1-2; D call uncertain. The CDR3 runs to 12 residues. Trimming left V 2 bases short and J 10 bases short, with 11 bases between. From germline, CDR1 is WSHSY and CDR2 SAAADI. CDR3 sequence (DNA): TGCGCCAGCAGTGAGGCCTTGGGCGACTACACCTTC. It translates to CASSEALGDYTF.

This chain uses TRBV6-1 with TRBJ1-3; 8 bases line up with TRBD1. The V and J ends lost 1 base and 4 bases, in that order; junction bases with no gene match: 6. This CDR3 comprises 16 residues. Germline CDR1 MNHNS, CDR2 SASEGT. CDR3 bases: TGTGCCAGCAGTGAAGGAGCAGGGGGCAGCGGAAACACCATATATTTT. It encodes CASSEGAGGSGNTIYF.

The V gene is TRBV29-1, the J gene TRBJ2-2; no clear D gene. Germline CDR1 SQVTM, CDR2 ANQGSEA. V dropped 2 bases and J dropped 1 base, with 8 bases sitting between them. This CDR3 has 14 amino acids. CDR3 loop: CSVESAENTGELFF. The CDR3 nucleotides read TGCAGCGTTGAAAGCGCAGAGAACACCGGGGAGCTGTTTTTT.

The genes are TRBV15 and TRBJ1-1; maybe TRBD1 (6 bases). Looked up from germline, CDR1 is LNHNV and CDR2 is YYDKDF (reference sequence). The V end lost 2 bases, the J end lost 3 bases, and 7 bases lay between the germline ends. There are 13 residues in the CDR3. CDR3 sequence: CATSRHRDTEAFF. CDR3 DNA sequence: TGTGCCACCAGCAGACACAGGGACACTGAAGCTTTCTTT.

The chain links TRBV7-2 to TRBJ1-2, with 7 bases matching TRBD1. The CDR3 runs to 15 residues. Unmatched junction bases numbered 13, after V lost 5 bases and J lost 7 bases. Germline CDR1 is SGHTA and CDR2 is FQGNSA. This chain's CDR3 is CASSARGQVYSGYTF. As DNA, the CDR3 is TGTGCCAGCAGCGCACGAGGACAGGTTTATTCTGGCTACACCTTC.

V gene TRBV25-1 combines with J gene TRBJ1-4; D is unclear. Germline lookup yields CDR1 MGHDK and CDR2 SYGVNS. The V and J ends lost 3 bases and 5 bases respectively, with 13 bases between them. The CDR3 is made up of 15 amino acids. CDR3 sequence reads: CASSETGGKNEKLFF. In DNA form, the CDR3 reads TGTGCCAGCAGTGAGACTGGCGGAAAAAATGAAAAACTGTTTTTT.

The chain couples TRBV29-1 to TRBJ1-2; 7 bases line up with TRBD1. CDR1 is SQVTM, CDR2 ANQGSEA, per germline. After removal of 5 bases from V and 5 bases from J, the junction contained 8 bases not matched to a gene. This CDR3 has 13 residues. This CDR3 reads CSVLHPGGYGYTF. Here the CDR3 DNA reads TGCAGCGTTCTCCACCCAGGGGGATATGGCTACACCTTC.

The chain has TRBV5-6 and TRBJ2-1; 7 positions agree with TRBD2. V lost 0 bases, J lost 5 bases, and 5 bases stayed unmatched. The CDR3 contains 15 residues. Per germline, CDR1 SGHDT and CDR2 YYEEEE. CDR3: CASSLGLADNNEQFF. The CDR3 bases are TGTGCCAGCAGCTTGGGTCTAGCGGACAACAATGAGCAGTTCTTC.

This clone was counted many times. The chain recombines TRBV27 with TRBJ2-1; 12 positions match TRBD1. CDR1 and CDR2 (germline): MNHEY, SMNVEV (reference sequence). V trimming: 9 bases; J trimming: 8 bases; junction bases outside the gene matches: 5. The CDR3 length is 13 residues. The CDR3: CASTGQGAHEQFF. The CDR3 DNA is TGTGCCAGTACGGGACAGGGGGCCCATGAGCAGTTCTTC.

CDR3 nucleotide sequence: TGTGCCAGCAGCCCGGTACCCTCCTACGAGCAGTACTTC. Translating it yields CASSPVPSYEQYF. V gene TRBV3-1 (or the pseudogene TRBV3-2) combines with J gene TRBJ2-7, with D hard to call. Germline CDR1 is LGHDT and CDR2 is YNNKEL (reference sequence). The V end was cut by 4 bases, the J end by 0 bases, with 7 bases between. The CDR3 covers 13 residues.

J is TRBJ2-1 and V is TRBV7-9; D remains unclear. Per the germline V gene, CDR1 is SEHNR and CDR2 is FQNEAQ (reference sequence). The V end was cut by 10 bases, the J end by 0 bases, with 22 bases between. The CDR3 spans 17 residues. CDR3 DNA: TGTGCCACCCCACCCCGTGCCCCTAAGCGCTCCTACAATGAGCAGTTCTTC. Protein sequence: CATPPRAPKRSYNEQFF.

The chain employs TRBV2 and TRBJ2-7; TRBD1 agrees at 8 bases. V shed 8 bases and J 5 bases; nucleotides not matched to a gene: 11. The CDR3 contains 14 residues. Germline CDR1 and CDR2: SNHLY and FYNNEI. The CDR3 region is CASDLDRASHEQYF. CDR3 nucleotide sequence: TGTGCCAGCGACCTGGACAGGGCATCCCACGAGCAGTACTTC.

The chain recombines TRBV5-4 with TRBJ2-2, with D perhaps TRBD2 (7 bases). Per the germline V gene, CDR1 is SGHNT and CDR2 is YYREEE (reference sequence). V lost 1 base and J 0 bases, leaving 10 bases between the germline ends. This CDR3 is built from 16 residues. The CDR3 DNA reads as TGTGCCAGCAGCTTGCTAGGGGGGGCGAACACCGGGGAGCTGTTTTTT. Translation gives CASSLLGGANTGELFF.

This clone has only a few counts. The chain recombines TRBV19 with TRBJ1-3, with 7 bases that match TRBD1. Trimming took 5 bases from V and 0 from J; bases not matched to a gene: 10. CDR1 is LNHDA, CDR2 SQIVND, per germline (reference sequence). There are 17 residues in the CDR3. The CDR3 DNA reads as TGTGCCAGTAGTCCCCGGACAGGCCATGTCTCTGGAAACACCATATATTTT. This encodes CASSPRTGHVSGNTIYF.

The chain couples TRBV12-3 or TRBV12-4 to TRBJ1-2, with D unclear. V was trimmed by 6 bases and J by 5 bases, leaving 13 bases between them. This CDR3 has 13 residues. The CDR3 DNA follows: TGTGCCAGCAGCTCTCGCGGCCAATATGGCTACACCTTC. Amino acid sequence: CASSSRGQYGYTF.

This clone was seen a single time. V gene TRBV6-5 combines with J gene TRBJ2-1; 8 bases align to TRBD2. CDR3 length: 13 residues. V lost 11 bases and J lost 4; bases outside the gene matches: 7. The germline V gene has CDR1 MNHEY and CDR2 SVGAGI. The CDR3 spells CASQASGYNEQFF. The DNA of the CDR3 is TGTGCCTCCCAGGCTAGCGGGTACAATGAGCAGTTCTTC.

J is TRBJ2-2 and V is TRBV4-2; possible D gene TRBD2, 5 bases. The CDR3 has 15 residues. Germline CDR1 and CDR2: LGHNA and YNFKEQ. Trimming stripped 1 base from V and 1 base from J, with 7 bases between. The CDR3, as DNA: TGTGCCAGCAGCCAAGGGGAGCTGAACACCGGGGAGCTGTTTTTT. This gives the protein CASSQGELNTGELFF.